A single sample gave rise to the 25 T cell receptor beta chains below, sequenced in a study of immune evolution from preneoplasia to lung adenocarcinoma. Using immunoSEQ multiplex PCR, the repertoire was profiled, and TCRdb retains in-frame clones only, with some absent. The sample contains nearly 5,500 clones, approximately 83% of which appear only once. The sample consisted of FFPE invasive lung adenocarcinoma tissue. The origin of the receptors is a person aged 50-75 years with lung adenocarcinoma.

In its sample, this clone was seen once. The rearrangement joins TRBV2 to TRBJ2-7; D remains ambiguous. The ends were cut back, 6 bases at V and 0 bases at J, with 9 bases in the middle. Germline lookup yields CDR1 SNHLY and CDR2 FYNNEI. The CDR3 sequence is 13 residues long. CDR3 in DNA: TGTGCCAGCAGAGGCTTAAGCTCCTACGAGCAGTACTTC. It translates to CASRGLSSYEQYF.

CDR3 region: CASRSDRASKTQYF. DNA of the CDR3: TGTGCCAGCAGATCGGACAGGGCGTCGAAGACCCAGTACTTC. The chain uses TRBV19 and TRBJ2-5; TRBD1 matches at 8 bases. This CDR3 spans 14 amino acids. The junction had 12 bases not matched to a gene; V was cut back by 9 bases and J by 6 bases. Germline CDR1 is LNHDA and CDR2 is SQIVND (reference sequence).

The chain combines TRBV5-8 with TRBJ2-2; 7 bases are shared with TRBD1. Trimming cost V 4 bases and J 3 bases; bases outside gene matches: 9. The length of the CDR3 is 16 residues. Per germline, CDR1 SGHTS and CDR2 YDEGEE. This chain's CDR3 is CASSRLGGMDTGELFF. The CDR3 nucleotides are TGTGCCAGCAGCCGATTAGGGGGCATGGACACCGGGGAGCTGTTTTTT.

The V call is TRBV5-1, the J call TRBJ2-2, with D tentatively TRBD1 (6 bases). Germline loops: CDR1 SGHRS, CDR2 YFSETQ. CDR3 length: 17 residues. Deletions cut 0 bases from V and 0 bases from J, with 12 bases between. CDR3 in amino acids: CASSLDIGGPNTGELFF. The CDR3 DNA is TGCGCCAGCAGCTTGGATATTGGGGGCCCGAACACCGGGGAGCTGTTTTTT.

The chain employs TRBV6-1 and TRBJ1-5; D possibly corresponds to TRBD1 (5 bases). Germline V CDR1 and CDR2: MNHNS, SASEGT. This CDR3 is built from 17 residues. The V end lost 4 bases, the J end lost 0 bases, and 16 bases lay between the germline ends. The CDR3 region is CASSGDGRGDSNQPQHF. CDR3 bases: TGTGCCAGCAGTGGGGACGGCCGGGGGGATAGCAATCAGCCCCAGCATTTT.

J is TRBJ2-6 and V is TRBV27, with D tentatively TRBD2 (5 bases). Germline values: CDR1 MNHEY, CDR2 SMNVEV (reference sequence). The CDR3 totals 15 residues. Trimming cost V 2 bases and J 2 bases, with 7 bases left between them. The chain's CDR3 is CASSLEGTGANVLTF. CDR3 bases: TGTGCCAGCAGTTTAGAGGGTACTGGGGCCAACGTCCTGACTTTC.

The V and J genes are TRBV7-2 and TRBJ1-4; weak D call: TRBD1 (5 bases). This CDR3 spans 15 amino acids. The germline V gene encodes CDR1 SGHTA and CDR2 FQGNSA. The V gene lost 5 bases and the J gene lost 2 bases, with 12 bases spanning the gap. CDR3 sequence: CASSRDGTTNEKLFF. CDR3 bases: TGTGCCAGCAGCCGTGATGGGACCACTAATGAAAAACTGTTTTTT. Together with reference TRBV7-2 and TRBJ1-4, the CDR3 gives the full variable domain: GAGVSQSPSNKVTEKGKDVELRCDPISGHTALYWYRQSLGQGLEFLIYFQGNSAPDKSGLPSDRFSAERTGGSVSTLTIQRTQQEDSAVYLCASSRDGTTNEKLFFGSGTQLSVL.

The V call is TRBV30, the J call TRBJ1-2; 7 bases match TRBD1. This CDR3 has 12 amino acids. Germline V gives CDR1 GTSNPN, CDR2 SVGIG (reference sequence). V was pared by 1 base and J by 6 bases, with 2 bases of the junction left unmatched. CDR3 in DNA: TGTGCCTGGAGTGGAGACAGGGATGGCTACACCTTC. Protein product: CAWSGDRDGYTF.

The rearrangement joins TRBV5-4 to TRBJ2-3; no firm D call. V was trimmed by 0 bases and J by 0 bases, leaving 11 bases between them. CDR3 length equals 16 residues. The V gene's germline CDR1 is SGHNT and CDR2 YYREEE (reference sequence). The chain's CDR3 is CASSLELRQSTDTQYF. The CDR3 DNA reads TGTGCCAGCAGCTTGGAGTTACGGCAGAGCACAGATACGCAGTATTTT.

The gene calls are TRBV5-1 and TRBJ2-2, with unresolved D. Looked up from germline, CDR1 is SGHRS and CDR2 is YFSETQ. This CDR3 is built from 14 residues. The ends were cut back, 1 base at V and 1 base at J, with 5 bases in the middle. CDR3 amino acids: CASSLLENTGELFF. CDR3 nucleotide sequence: TGCGCCAGCAGCTTGCTAGAGAACACCGGGGAGCTGTTTTTT.

This clone was seen a single time. The chain recombines TRBV21-1 with TRBJ2-3; the table's D gene call, TRBD2, was not cross checked with the DNA. TRBV21-1 is reported as a pseudogene. There are 16 residues in the CDR3. The CDR3 region is CASSTGLAGVGDTQYF. The CDR3 nucleotides are TGTGCCAGCAGTACAGGACTAGCGGGAGTGGGAGATACGCAGTATTTT.

The chain uses TRBV6-5 and TRBJ2-7, with D unresolved. CDR1 is MNHEY, CDR2 SVGAGI, per germline. V dropped 4 bases and J dropped 1 base, with 8 bases sitting between them. This CDR3 comprises 13 residues. CDR3: CASSFQQSYEQYF. CDR3 sequence (DNA): TGTGCCAGCAGTTTCCAGCAATCCTACGAGCAGTACTTC.

The V and J genes are TRBV30 and TRBJ1-2; D remains ambiguous. Germline CDR1 reads GTSNPN; CDR2 reads SVGIG (reference sequence). This CDR3 is 13 amino acids long. Deletions cut 0 bases from V and 2 bases from J, with 7 bases between. CDR3: CAWSVNSNYGYTF. DNA of the CDR3: TGTGCCTGGAGTGTAAACAGCAACTATGGCTACACCTTC. Together with reference TRBV30 and TRBJ1-2, the CDR3 gives the full variable domain: SQTIHQWPATLVQPVGSPLSLECTVEGTSNPNLYWYRQAAGRGLQLLFYSVGIGQISSEVPQNLSASRPQDRQFILSSKKLLLSDSGFYLCAWSVNSNYGYTFGSGTRLTVV.

This chain connects TRBV10-3 to TRBJ2-3, with D unclear. This CDR3 has 13 residues. Deletions cut 2 bases from V and 2 bases from J, with 5 bases between. Germline CDR1 reads ENHRY; CDR2 reads SYGVKD. The CDR3 DNA reads as TGTGCCATCAGTGAGGCGGACACAGATACGCAGTATTTT. It specifies CAISEADTDTQYF.

This chain uses TRBV5-1 with TRBJ2-7, with 7 positions matching TRBD2. The ends lost 4 bases at V and 4 bases at J; junction bases unmatched: 11. Germline V gives CDR1 SGHRS, CDR2 YFSETQ. The length of the CDR3 is 15 residues. CDR3 loop: CASSDVRAGAYEQYF. As DNA, the CDR3 is TGCGCCAGCAGCGACGTCCGGGCGGGAGCTTACGAGCAGTACTTC.

The rearrangement uses TRBV2 and TRBJ1-5; possible D gene TRBD1, 5 bases. This CDR3 has 15 residues. Germline CDR1 and CDR2: SNHLY and FYNNEI. V was pared by 4 bases and J by 6 bases, with 16 bases between. This chain's CDR3 is CASSGGTGFGQPQHF. CDR3 sequence (DNA): TGTGCCAGCAGTGGCGGGACGGGTTTTGGTCAGCCCCAGCATTTT.

J is TRBJ2-5 and V is TRBV27; maybe TRBD2 (5 bases). Deletions cut 2 bases from V and 4 bases from J, with 14 bases between. Germline lookup yields CDR1 MNHEY and CDR2 SMNVEV (reference sequence). CDR3 length: 15 residues. In DNA form, the CDR3 reads TGTGCCAGCAGTTTACGGGCGAGCCGGGGAGAGACCCAGTACTTC. Translated: CASSLRASRGETQYF.

The chain has TRBV18 and TRBJ2-5, with D possibly TRBD1 on 6 matching bases. The CDR3 contains 13 residues. CDR1 KGHSH and CDR2 LQKENI come from the germline V gene. Trimming left V 3 bases short and J 2 bases short, with 7 bases between. As DNA, the CDR3 is TGTGCCAGCTCACCGGACAGACAAGAGACCCAGTACTTC. Protein sequence: CASSPDRQETQYF.

The rearrangement uses TRBV6-1 and TRBJ1-1, with D perhaps TRBD1 (6 bases). V lost 3 bases and J lost 5, with 19 bases in between. CDR1 is MNHNS and CDR2 is SASEGT in the germline V gene. CDR3 size: 16 residues. The CDR3 here is CASSEPTMRGWTEAFF. The CDR3 DNA follows: TGTGCCAGCAGTGAGCCCACCATGAGGGGGTGGACTGAAGCTTTCTTT.

This chain links TRBV6-6 with TRBJ2-1; D not certain. The V gene's germline CDR1 is MNHNY and CDR2 SVGAGI (reference sequence). CDR3 length equals 13 residues. V gave up 7 bases and J gave up 0 bases, with 7 bases separating them. CDR3 in amino acids: CASIAYSYNEQFF. The CDR3 DNA reads TGTGCCAGCATAGCCTACTCCTACAATGAGCAGTTCTTC.

V gene TRBV2 combines with J gene TRBJ2-5; D ambiguous. The CDR3 has 14 residues. Per the germline V gene, CDR1 is SNHLY and CDR2 is FYNNEI. V dropped 1 base and J dropped 4 bases, with 10 bases sitting between them. CDR3 sequence: CASSEEGLRETQYF. CDR3 coding DNA: TGTGCCAGCAGTGAAGAGGGCCTCAGAGAGACCCAGTACTTC.

The gene calls are TRBV4-1 and TRBJ2-3; no reliable D call. V was pared by 6 bases and J by 0 bases, with 13 bases between. CDR3 length: 15 residues. Germline CDR1 and CDR2: MGHRA and YSYEKL. DNA for the CDR3: TGCGCCAGCAGAGGCGAGGACGATAGCACAGATACGCAGTATTTT. Protein product: CASRGEDDSTDTQYF.

The rearrangement joins TRBV29-1 to TRBJ2-1; D remains unclear. V was pared by 2 bases and J by 0 bases, with 14 bases between. The CDR3 consists of 16 residues. The germline V gene has CDR1 SQVTM and CDR2 ANQGSEA. Written as DNA, the CDR3 is TGCAGCGTTGAATCGCCAGGCAGAACCTCCTACAATGAGCAGTTCTTC. Translated, it gives CSVESPGRTSYNEQFF.

The chain links TRBV18 to TRBJ1-1, with D uncertain. V shed 6 bases and J shed 1 base, with 9 bases lying between them. The CDR3 totals 13 residues. Looked up from germline, CDR1 is KGHSH and CDR2 is LQKENI. CDR3 sequence reads: CASSPQRNTEAFF. The DNA of the CDR3 is TGTGCCAGCTCCCCCCAGAGGAACACTGAAGCTTTCTTT.

The chain employs TRBV7-3 and TRBJ2-5; D call uncertain. The CDR3 has 13 residues. V dropped 2 bases and J dropped 2 bases, with 6 bases sitting between them. Looked up from germline, CDR1 is SGHTA and CDR2 is FQGTGA. The CDR3 spells CASSLSPQETQYF. DNA of the CDR3: TGTGCCAGCAGCTTATCTCCACAAGAGACCCAGTACTTC.